This section outlines one TCR beta chain sequence together with its context. V was pared by 8 bases and J by 5 bases, with 8 bases of the junction left unmatched. In germline, CDR1 is LNHDA, CDR2 SQIVND (reference sequence). This CDR3 has 14 amino acids. This entry belongs to a study of blood T cell repertoires in COVID-19. Study summary: Samples came from the United States, Italy and Spain, spanning acute and convalescent COVID-19.

The authors' processing: The assay estimated nucleated cells by amplifying reference gene primers. Sequenced by immunoSEQ multiplex PCR; TCRdb stores in-frame clones only, minus some. The V and J calls and clone size come from that table; D and trimming were worked out from the DNA. Of roughly 250,000 clones in the sample, around 87% are singletons; the top ten hold roughly 7.8%. The source of this sequence is a man in his sixties who had recovered from COVID-19. The chain employs TRBV19 and TRBJ2-7; 11 bases map to TRBD1. Material for sequencing was peripheral blood. CDR3 in DNA: TGTGCCAGTCAACGGACAGGGGGCGCTGACGAGCAGTACTTC. Encoded protein: CASQRTGGADEQYF. Full variable domain (missing parts from reference TRBV19 and TRBJ2-7): DGGITQSPKYLFRKEGQNVTLSCEQNLNHDAMYWYRQDPGQGLRLIYYSQIVNDFQKGDIAEGYSVSREKKESFPLTVTSAQKNPTAFYLCASQRTGGADEQYFGPGTRLTVT.